Here is one T cell receptor beta chain with its context. What this receptor recognizes is not known. No base qualities exist here, and no much larger clone lies one base off it. Reading from cysteine to phenylalanine, the CDR3 counts 15 amino acids. This entry keeps only the CDR3 DNA: 45 bases, framed from base 1. V is trimmed back by 3 bases and J by 5 bases, and the junction contains 9 bases that no gene match accounts for. The germline V gene encodes CDR1 SGHNT and CDR2 YENEEA. The source of the sample is a study of blood T cell repertoires in COVID-19 (dated by TCRdb to 2018 to 2021). Background on the whole study: Samples from collaborators originated in the United States, Italy and Spain and spanned both the acute and convalescent phases of COVID-19. The material from the prospective study consisted of cDNA or gDNA derived from T cells, B-cell-depleted T cells, or PBMCs. Subjects who had been exposed to COVID-19, were actively infected with it, or had recovered from it provided the deeply sampled blood TCRbeta repertoires that made up the dataset. The repertoires were released in a freely available public database meant as a resource for research on the immune response to SARS-CoV-2. The samples were drawn from the first 160 participants of the ongoing ImmuneRACE study and from under 1,500 subjects provided by 6 global collaborators. Nearly every sample came with metadata listing a de-identified subject ID, COVID-19 status, age in years and sex. HLA class I and class II types, where available, came from metadata supplied by the sample provider rather than from assay-based typing.

TCRbeta CDR3 regions were amplified from genomic DNA by means of the immunoSEQ Assay, a bias-controlled multiplex PCR. As for the original processing: The number of nucleated cells in each sample was estimated from the amplification of reference gene primers within the assay. To quantify the absolute abundance of each unique TCRbeta CDR3 rearrangement, sequence reads were collapsed and filtered. For each sample, productive Simpson clonality was calculated as the square root of Simpson's diversity index across productive rearrangements. TCRdb took this table from immuneACCESS and kept in-frame rearrangements with V and J called. Such tables lack part of the clones; where checked against another copy, unresolved V genes explain under half of the gap, and the rest is unexplained. V and J calls and clone size follow that table, whereas D and trimming were derived from the DNA. Here the sample has under 200,000 clones; about 88% occur a single time. In total, the top ten clones hold roughly 7% of the sample.

What the authors observed across the whole study: The quantity of clinical and demographic metadata differed by source and by participant and was supplied without curation.

Collaborating institutions collected whole blood in K2EDTA tubes following their own protocols. For TCRbeta analysis, collaborators shipped samples as frozen whole blood, isolated PBMCs, or DNA extracted from either of those sample types. The sequence derives from a woman of 80 years or more in a cohort sampled during active or convalescent COVID-19. The sample was peripheral blood. This chain is built from TRBV11-3 and TRBJ2-5; 7 of the junction bases match TRBD2. The nucleotide sequence is TGTGCCAGCAGCTTTAGCCCGGGAGGAGATGAGACCCAGTACTTC. Translated, it reads CASSFSPGGDETQYF. Where the CDR3 stops, the reference TRBV11-3 and TRBJ2-5 genes take over; the full variable domain is EAGVVQSPRYKIIEKKQPVAFWCNPISGHNTLYWYLQNLGQGPELLIRYENEEAVDDSQLPKDRFSAERLKGVDSTLKIQPAELGDSAVYLCASSFSPGGDETQYFGPGTRLLVL.